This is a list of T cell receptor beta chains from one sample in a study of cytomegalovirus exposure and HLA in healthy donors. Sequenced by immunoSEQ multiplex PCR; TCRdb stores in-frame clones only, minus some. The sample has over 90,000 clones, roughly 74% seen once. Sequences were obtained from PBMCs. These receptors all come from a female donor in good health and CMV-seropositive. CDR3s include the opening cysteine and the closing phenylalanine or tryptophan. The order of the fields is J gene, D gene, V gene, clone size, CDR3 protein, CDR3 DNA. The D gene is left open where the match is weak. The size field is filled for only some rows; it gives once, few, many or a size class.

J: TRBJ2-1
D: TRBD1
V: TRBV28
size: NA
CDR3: CASNNRQGVTGEQFF
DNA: TGTGCCAGCAATAACCGACAGGGGGTTACGGGTGAGCAGTTCTTC

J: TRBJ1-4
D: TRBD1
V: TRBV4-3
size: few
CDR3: CASSQDQGGFNEKLFF
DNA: TGCGCCAGCAGCCAAGACCAGGGGGGATTTAATGAAAAACTGTTTTTT

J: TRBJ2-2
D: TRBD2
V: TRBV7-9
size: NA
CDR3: CASSFSGRGTGELFF
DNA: TGTGCCAGCAGCTTTAGCGGGCGAGGCACCGGGGAGCTGTTTTTT

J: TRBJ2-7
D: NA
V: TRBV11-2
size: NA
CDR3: CASSLEGGQGAPNYYEQYF
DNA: TGTGCCAGCAGCTTAGAGGGGGGGCAGGGGGCGCCGAATTACTACGAGCAGTACTTC

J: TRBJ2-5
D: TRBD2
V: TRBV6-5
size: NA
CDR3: CASSPLSGGKETQYF
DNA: TGTGCCAGCAGCCCTCTGAGCGGGGGGAAAGAGACCCAGTACTTC

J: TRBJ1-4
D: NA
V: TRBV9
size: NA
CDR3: CASSSQGRTNEKLFF
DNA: TGTGCCAGCAGCTCTCAGGGTCGAACTAATGAAAAACTGTTTTTT

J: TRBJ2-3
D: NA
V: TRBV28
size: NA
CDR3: CASSFTQGHTDTQYF
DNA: TGTGCCAGCAGTTTCACTCAGGGGCACACAGATACGCAGTATTTT

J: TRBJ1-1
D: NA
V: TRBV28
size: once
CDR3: CASSYGGVPRAFF
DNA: TGTGCCAGCAGTTATGGGGGCGTGCCGAGGGCTTTCTTT

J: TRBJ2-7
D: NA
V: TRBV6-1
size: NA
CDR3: CASSEAGLYEQYF
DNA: TGTGCCAGCAGTGAAGCGGGACTTTACGAGCAGTACTTC

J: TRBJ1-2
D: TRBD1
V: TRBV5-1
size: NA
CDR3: CASRSGTDNSYGYTF
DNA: TGCGCCAGCAGGTCCGGGACAGATAACAGCTATGGCTACACCTTC

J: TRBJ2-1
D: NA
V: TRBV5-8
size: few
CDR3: CASTREAYNEQFF
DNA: TGTGCCAGCACGCGGGAAGCCTACAATGAGCAGTTCTTC

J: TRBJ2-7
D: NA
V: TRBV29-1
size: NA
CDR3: CSVGQMAVEQYF
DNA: TGCAGCGTTGGCCAAATGGCGGTCGAGCAGTACTTC

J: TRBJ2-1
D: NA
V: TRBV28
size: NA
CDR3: CASSLLTSQRNEQFF
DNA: TGTGCCAGCAGTTTATTGACTTCCCAAAGGAATGAGCAGTTCTTC

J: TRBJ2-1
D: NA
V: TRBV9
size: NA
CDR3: CASSAQGTYNEQFF
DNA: TGTGCCAGCAGCGCACAGGGAACCTACAATGAGCAGTTCTTC

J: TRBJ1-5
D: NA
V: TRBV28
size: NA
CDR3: CASSLTGGRNQPQHF
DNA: TGTGCCAGCAGTTTAACCGGGGGAAGGAATCAGCCCCAGCATTTT

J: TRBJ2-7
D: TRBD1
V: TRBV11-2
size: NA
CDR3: CASSPTLQGSGEQYF
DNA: TGTGCCAGCAGCCCCACCCTACAGGGGTCAGGGGAGCAGTACTTC

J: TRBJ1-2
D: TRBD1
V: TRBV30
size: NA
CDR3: CAWDPGQEINYGYTF
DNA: TGTGCCTGGGATCCGGGACAGGAGATAAACTATGGCTACACCTTC

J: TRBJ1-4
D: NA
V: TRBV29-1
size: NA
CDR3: CSGRQGDEKLFF
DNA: TGCAGCGGCCGCCAGGGTGACGAAAAACTGTTTTTT

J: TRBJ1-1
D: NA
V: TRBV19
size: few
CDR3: CASTRDKAFF
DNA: TGTGCCAGTACCCGGGACAAGGCTTTCTTT

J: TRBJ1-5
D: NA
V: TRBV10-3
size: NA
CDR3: CAISESGGNQPQHF
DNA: TGTGCCATCAGTGAGTCCGGAGGCAATCAGCCCCAGCATTTT

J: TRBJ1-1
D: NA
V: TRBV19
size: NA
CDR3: CASIRWDTEAFF
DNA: TGTGCCAGTATCAGGTGGGACACTGAAGCTTTCTTT

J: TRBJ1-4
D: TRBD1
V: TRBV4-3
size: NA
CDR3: CASSQGQGALVEKLFF
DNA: TGCGCCAGCAGCCAAGGGCAGGGGGCGTTAGTTGAAAAACTGTTTTTT

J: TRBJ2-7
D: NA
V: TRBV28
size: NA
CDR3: CASSLGATYEQYF
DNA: TGTGCCAGCAGCCTAGGGGCTACCTACGAGCAGTACTTC

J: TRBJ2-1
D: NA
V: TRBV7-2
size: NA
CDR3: CASSSQMAGMNEQFF
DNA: TGTGCCAGCAGCTCGCAAATGGCGGGCATGAATGAGCAGTTCTTC

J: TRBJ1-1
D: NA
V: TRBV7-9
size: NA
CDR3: CASSFRGTYEAFF
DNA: TGTGCCAGCAGCTTCAGGGGTACCTATGAAGCTTTCTTT

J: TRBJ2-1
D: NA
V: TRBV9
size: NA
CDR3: CASSAQGYEQFF
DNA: TGTGCCAGCAGCGCCCAGGGTTATGAGCAGTTCTTC

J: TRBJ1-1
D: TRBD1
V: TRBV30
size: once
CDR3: CAWSVGTVNTEAFF
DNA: TGTGCCTGGAGTGTGGGGACAGTGAACACTGAAGCTTTCTTT

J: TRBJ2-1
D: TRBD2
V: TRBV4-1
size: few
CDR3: CASLREAGAYNEQFF
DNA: TGCGCCAGCCTTAGGGAGGCGGGGGCCTACAATGAGCAGTTCTTC

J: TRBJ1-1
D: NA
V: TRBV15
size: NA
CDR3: CATSRAGVPNTEAFF
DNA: TGTGCCACCAGCAGAGCCGGGGTCCCGAACACTGAAGCTTTCTTT

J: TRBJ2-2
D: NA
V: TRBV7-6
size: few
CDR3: CASSLAGGGTGELFF
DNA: TGTGCCAGCAGCTTAGCGGGAGGGGGGACCGGGGAGCTGTTTTTT

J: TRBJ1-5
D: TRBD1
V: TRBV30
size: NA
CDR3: CAWSTKQGTYQPQHF
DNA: TGTGCCTGGAGTACAAAACAGGGGACATATCAGCCCCAGCATTTT

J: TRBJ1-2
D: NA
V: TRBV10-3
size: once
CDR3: CAILAGQTTNYGYTF
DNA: TGTGCCATCCTCGCCGGACAGACCACTAACTATGGCTACACCTTC

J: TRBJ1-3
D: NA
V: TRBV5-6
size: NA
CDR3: CASSLAGNTIYF
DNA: TGTGCCAGCAGCTTGGCAGGAAACACCATATATTTT

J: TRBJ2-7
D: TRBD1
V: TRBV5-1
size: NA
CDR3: CASSLETGSGEQYF
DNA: TGCGCCAGCAGCTTGGAGACAGGGTCGGGCGAGCAGTACTTC

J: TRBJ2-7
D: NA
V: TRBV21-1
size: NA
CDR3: CASSKEGTGGVEQYF
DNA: TGTGCCAGCAGCAAAGAGGGGACAGGGGGAGTAGAGCAGTACTTC

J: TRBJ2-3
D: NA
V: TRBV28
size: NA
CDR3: CASFGGKDTQYF
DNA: TGTGCCAGCTTCGGAGGAAAAGATACGCAGTATTTT

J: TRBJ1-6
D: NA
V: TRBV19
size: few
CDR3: CASSIGSRVGSPLHF
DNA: TGTGCCAGTAGTATTGGTAGCAGGGTTGGATCACCCCTCCACTTT

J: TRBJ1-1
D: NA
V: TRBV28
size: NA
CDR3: CASRAPNTEAFF
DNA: TGTGCCAGCAGAGCCCCGAACACTGAAGCTTTCTTT

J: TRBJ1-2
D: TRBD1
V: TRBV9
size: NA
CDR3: CASNPQQGAQGGYTF
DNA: TGTGCCAGCAACCCCCAGCAGGGGGCGCAGGGTGGCTACACCTTC

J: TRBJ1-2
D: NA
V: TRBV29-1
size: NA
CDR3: CSVEEQGFGYTF
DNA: TGCAGCGTTGAAGAACAGGGCTTTGGCTACACCTTC